One T cell receptor beta chain is described in this entry. What this receptor recognizes is not known. The input lacks base qualities; no much larger clone sits a single base away. These data originate in a study of T cells in lung cancer brain metastases (dated by TCRdb to 2016 to 2019). Study-wide context: Of the roughly 21 patients, approximately 18 had a history of tobacco use, with a median of 40 pack-years. Most of the roughly 20 patients received no interval therapy between primary and metastasis resection. A cohort of about 20 patients was included, from whom roughly 40 specimens were contributed, with one primary lung lesion and one brain metastasis obtained from each patient. The median interval between acquisition of the primary specimen and acquisition of the brain metastasis specimen was less than 450 days. The median age of the patients at first diagnosis was roughly 50 years, and the group included 9 males and 11 to 12 females. An average DNA integrity number of about 3.8 was found in both primary and metastatic specimens, and no significant difference was detected between sites. TCR beta CDR3 repertoires were compared between fully resected primary non-small cell lung cancers and paired brain metastases. The study at large found these results: Effects of preoperative corticosteroids on T cell infiltration in brain metastases could not be controlled. Brain metastases contained significantly fewer unique productive clones than the paired primaries (median around 1,400 versus 4,600). Retrieval of the complete infiltrating T cell repertoire may have been prevented by DNA fragmentation in FFPE samples. The ten most abundant clones made up a significantly larger repertoire fraction in brain metastases than primaries, suggesting clonal expansion. Most clones were specific to a single lesion, and paired lesions overlapped only to a limited degree (mean Morisita index 0.23).

Including cysteine and phenylalanine, the CDR3 has 16 amino acids. Here the CDR3 DNA is all that survives: 48 bases in frame from base 1. For CDR1 and CDR2, the germline V gene (reference sequence) lists SGHNT and YYREEE. V lost 1 base and J lost 6 bases, and the count of bases not matched to a germline gene is 7. Each sample received roughly 2 to 4.92 ug of genomic DNA as input, and the DNA input was kept equal within each pair of samples. TCR beta libraries were constructed with the immunoSEQ hsTCRbeta Kit, which uses multiplexed V and J gene primers in two PCR steps. Pooled libraries with positive and negative controls were sequenced on an Illumina MiSeq using a 100-cycle paired-end protocol. The study's processing was this. The immunoSEQ vendor processed the raw data into normalized, annotated TCR beta repertoire reports. Richness was defined as unique clones by nucleotide sequence, with iChao1 and Efron-Thisted estimators extrapolating total richness. Pielou's evenness, Simpson's index, top-ten clone proportional abundance, and Morisita overlap index were used to characterize and compare paired lesions. The source is immuneACCESS, and TCRdb retained only in-frame sequences with V and J called. Part of the clones is not carried over; for the studies checked, unresolved V genes explain less than half of this, and the remainder is unexplained. Clone size and V and J calls were adopted from that table, with D and trimming inferred from the DNA. The sample table shows about 800 clones, and more than 85% are seen once. The top ten hold approximately 3% of the sample.

Resection was performed in the patients for synchronous oligometastatic disease or for delayed recurrence of a solitary brain metastasis. Patients with a history of multiple malignancies were excluded so that cancers other than NSCLC would not be included. Tumor areas were macrodissected from a few deparaffinized around 10 um unstained sections, using marked H&E slides as a guide. All specimens were fixed in formalin and embedded in paraffin (FFPE). The AllPrep DNA/RNA FFPE Kit was used to extract genomic DNA. The specimen sequenced was tumor tissue from the primary lung tumor. What this sample's cell subset or site label stands for: primary lung cancer lesion. The sequence derives from a woman aged 70-85 years with non-small cell lung cancer. The chain uses TRBV5-4 and TRBJ2-1; 10 bases in the middle match TRBD2. The DNA sequence is as follows: TGTGCCAGCAGCTTGAGGAGCGGGAGGGCCGTCAATGAGCAGTTCTTC. The resulting protein is CASSLRSGRAVNEQFF.